This T cell receptor (beta chain) was sequenced in a study of glioma-infiltrating T cells after dendritic cell vaccination. Profiled with immunoSEQ multiplex PCR; TCRdb holds only in-frame clones, not every one. Found here are about 67,000 clones, around 86% of them singletons; the top ten hold 7.9%. The ends were cut back, 0 bases at V and 0 bases at J, with 9 bases in the middle. This CDR3 is built from 16 residues. CDR1 and CDR2 from the germline V gene are LNHNV and YYDKDF (reference sequence). This clone was found once. Material: blood, obtained before dendritic cell vaccination. V gene TRBV15 combines with J gene TRBJ2-1, with no clear D. The source is a human donor with glioblastoma. The CDR3 loop reads CATSREELSSYNEQFF. As DNA, the CDR3 is TGTGCCACCAGCAGAGAGGAGTTGAGCTCCTACAATGAGCAGTTCTTC.